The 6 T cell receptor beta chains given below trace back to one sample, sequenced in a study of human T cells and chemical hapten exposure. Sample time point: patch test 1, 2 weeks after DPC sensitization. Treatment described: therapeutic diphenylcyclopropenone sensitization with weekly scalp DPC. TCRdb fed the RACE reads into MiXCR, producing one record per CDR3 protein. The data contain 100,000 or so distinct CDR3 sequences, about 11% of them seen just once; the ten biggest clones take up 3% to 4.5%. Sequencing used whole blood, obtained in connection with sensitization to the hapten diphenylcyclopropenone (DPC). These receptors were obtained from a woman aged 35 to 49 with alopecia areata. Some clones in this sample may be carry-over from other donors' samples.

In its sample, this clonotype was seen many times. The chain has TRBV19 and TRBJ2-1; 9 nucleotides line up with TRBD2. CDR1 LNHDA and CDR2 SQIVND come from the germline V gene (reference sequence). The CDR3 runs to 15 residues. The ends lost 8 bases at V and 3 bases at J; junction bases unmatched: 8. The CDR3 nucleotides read TGTGCCAGTGGGCTAGCGGGACGGGACTACAATGAGCAGTTCTTC. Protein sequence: CASGLAGRDYNEQFF.

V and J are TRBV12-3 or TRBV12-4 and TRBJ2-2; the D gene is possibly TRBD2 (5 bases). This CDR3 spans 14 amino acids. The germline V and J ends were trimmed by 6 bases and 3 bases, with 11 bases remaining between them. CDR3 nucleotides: TGTGCCAGCAGCGGCGGAGGCGACACCGGGGAGCTGTTTTTT. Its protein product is CASSGGGDTGELFF.

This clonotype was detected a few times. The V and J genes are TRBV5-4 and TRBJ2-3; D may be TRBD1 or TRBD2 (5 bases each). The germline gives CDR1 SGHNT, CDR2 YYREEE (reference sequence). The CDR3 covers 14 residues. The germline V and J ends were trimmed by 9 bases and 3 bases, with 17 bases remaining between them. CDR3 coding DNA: TGTGCCACCTTCGGGGACCCGAGGACAGATACGCAGTATTTT. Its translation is CATFGDPRTDTQYF.

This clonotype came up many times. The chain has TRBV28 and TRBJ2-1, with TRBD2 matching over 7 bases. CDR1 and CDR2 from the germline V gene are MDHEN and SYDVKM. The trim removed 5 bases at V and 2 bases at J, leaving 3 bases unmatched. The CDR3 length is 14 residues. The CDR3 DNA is TGTGCCAGCAGTGTGGGAGGGACCTACAATGAGCAGTTCTTC. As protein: CASSVGGTYNEQFF.

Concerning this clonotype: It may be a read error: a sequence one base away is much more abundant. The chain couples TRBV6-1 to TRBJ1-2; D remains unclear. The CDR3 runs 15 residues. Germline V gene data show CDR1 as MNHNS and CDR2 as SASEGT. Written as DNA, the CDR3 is TGTACCAGCAGTGAAAGCCCCCGTCCTATCGGGGGCTACACCTTC. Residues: CTSSESPRPIGGYTF.

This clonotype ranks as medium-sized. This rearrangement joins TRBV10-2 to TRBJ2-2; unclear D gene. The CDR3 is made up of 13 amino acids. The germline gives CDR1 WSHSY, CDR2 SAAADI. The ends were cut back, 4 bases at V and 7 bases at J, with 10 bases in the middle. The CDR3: CASSGMRGGELFF. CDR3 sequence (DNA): TGCGCCAGCAGTGGAATGAGAGGCGGGGAGCTGTTTTTT.